The 20 T cell receptor beta chains below were found in one sample sequenced in a study of beta chain features in type 1 diabetes. Expressed TCRB transcripts got sequenced, as all isolated RNA was reverse transcribed. Libraries were prepared by immunoSEQ multiplex PCR; TCRdb keeps only in-frame clonotypes and omits some of them. The sample lists about 130,000 clones; roughly a tenth were seen once. Sequencing used central memory CD4+ T cells from blood. These receptors were collected from a man aged 18 to 35 in good health.

The chain uses TRBV4-2 and TRBJ2-5, with 13 bases identical to TRBD2. From germline, CDR1 is LGHNA and CDR2 YNFKEQ. J was trimmed by 3 bases and V by 5 bases; bases with no gene match: 3. The CDR3 consists of 15 residues. The CDR3 region has the DNA TGTGCCAGCAGCTTCGGACTAGCGGGGGAAGAGACCCAGTACTTC. Its protein product is CASSFGLAGEETQYF.

The V and J genes are TRBV29-1 and TRBJ2-2; no definite D call. V was pared by 2 bases and J by 6 bases, with 7 bases between. This CDR3 contains 12 residues. The germline CDR1 and CDR2 sequences are SQVTM and ANQGSEA. CDR3 sequence (DNA): TGCAGCGTTGAACAGACTGCCGGGGAGCTGTTTTTT. This codes for CSVEQTAGELFF.

The table lists this clone with a few counts. The chain links TRBV7-2 to TRBJ1-3, with D perhaps matching TRBD1 (5 bases). V dropped 5 bases and J dropped 2 bases, with 7 bases sitting between them. Germline loops: CDR1 SGHTA, CDR2 FQGNSA. The CDR3 length is 13 residues. The CDR3 loop is CASSGHAGNTIYF. In DNA, the CDR3 is TGTGCCAGCAGCGGACATGCTGGAAACACCATATATTTT.

V is TRBV5-6 and J is TRBJ1-2, with 7 bases matching TRBD1. The ends lost 4 bases at V and 8 bases at J; junction bases unmatched: 8. The germline V gene has CDR1 SGHDT and CDR2 YYEEEE. The CDR3 is made up of 13 amino acids. In DNA form, the CDR3 reads TGTGCCAGCAGCCGCAGACAGGGACGGGGCTACACCTTC. It codes for CASSRRQGRGYTF. The complete variable domain, with remaining parts taken from reference TRBV5-6 and TRBJ1-2, reads DAGVTQSPTHLIKTRGQQVTLRCSPKSGHDTVSWYQQALGQGPQFIFQYYEEEERQRGNFPDRFSGHQFPNYSSELNVNALLLGDSALYLCASSRRQGRGYTFGSGTRLTVV.

The chain employs TRBV10-3 and TRBJ2-1; 16 bases are a match to TRBD2. The CDR3 runs 18 residues. Germline V gene sequence: CDR1 ENHRY, CDR2 SYGVKD. Unmatched junction bases numbered 7, after V lost 8 bases and J lost 0 bases. The CDR3 loop is CAIGSGTSGGGSYNEQFF. CDR3 DNA: TGTGCCATCGGCTCCGGGACTAGCGGGGGGGGCTCCTACAATGAGCAGTTCTTC.

CDR3 amino acids: CASSPTGFEPQHF. CDR3 coding DNA: TGTGCCAGCAGTCCCACAGGGTTTGAGCCCCAGCATTTT. This chain joins TRBV27 and TRBJ1-5, with a possible D match to TRBD1 (6 bases). V shed 5 bases and J shed 8 bases, with 13 bases lying between them. CDR3 length: 13 amino acids. Looked up from germline, CDR1 is MNHEY and CDR2 is SMNVEV (reference sequence).

The chain has TRBV4-3 and TRBJ2-7, with 9 bases identical to TRBD2. Germline loops: CDR1 LGHNA, CDR2 YSLEER. Losses at the gene ends were 1 base for V and 2 bases for J; bases not matched to a gene: 6. The CDR3 is 16 amino acids. CDR3 bases: TGCGCCAGCAGCCAAGCTAGCGGGGCCCCTACCTACGAGCAGTACTTC. Its translation is CASSQASGAPTYEQYF.

Note on this clone: Other DNA sequences in the sample encode the same CDR3. This rearrangement joins TRBV5-1 to TRBJ2-5, with 12 bases identical to TRBD2. The germline CDR1 and CDR2 sequences are SGHRS and YFSETQ. The CDR3 runs to 15 residues. The trim removed 3 bases at V and 5 bases at J, leaving 5 bases unmatched. The CDR3 region is CASSYLAGGPETQYF. CDR3 in DNA: TGCGCCAGCAGCTACCTAGCGGGGGGGCCGGAGACCCAGTACTTC.

This clone was counted between two and nine times. V usage is TRBV6-1 and J usage is TRBJ1-5, with TRBD1 identical over 9 bases. V lost 0 bases, J lost 7 bases, and 4 bases stayed unmatched. CDR3 length: 15 amino acids. Germline V gene sequence: CDR1 MNHNS, CDR2 SASEGT. CDR3 coding DNA: TGTGCCAGCAGTGAAGCGCCGGGACAGGGCCAGCCCCAGCATTTT. Amino acid sequence: CASSEAPGQGQPQHF.

J is TRBJ2-7 and V is TRBV7-2, with D maybe TRBD2 (6 bases). Germline V gene lookup returns CDR1 SGHTA and CDR2 FQGNSA. The V gene lost 0 bases and the J gene lost 5 bases, with 14 bases spanning the gap. CDR3 length equals 15 residues. Written as DNA, the CDR3 is TGTGCCAGCAGCTTAGCTGCGCGGGGCGTTGACGAGCAGTACTTC. Protein: CASSLAARGVDEQYF.

This clone appeared a few times. The chain employs TRBV7-2 and TRBJ2-3, with 9 bases identical to TRBD2. The CDR3 has 14 amino acids. V lost 6 bases, J lost 2 bases, and 3 bases stayed unmatched. From germline, CDR1 is SGHTA and CDR2 FQGNSA. The DNA for the CDR3 is TGTGCCAGCAGTGCGGGGGGGCACACAGATACGCAGTATTTT. Its protein product is CASSAGGHTDTQYF.

This clone has just a few counts. This chain's CDR3 is CASSPDTSGNTIYF. The CDR3 DNA reads TGTGCCAGCAGCCCTGACACCTCTGGAAACACCATATATTTT. The V gene is TRBV11-2, the J gene TRBJ1-3, with D hard to call. CDR1 is SGHAT, CDR2 FQNNGV, per germline. Trimming left V 5 bases short and J 0 bases short, with 8 bases between. This CDR3 is built from 14 residues.

This clone was detected a few times. The rearrangement links TRBV7-2 to TRBJ2-3; 9 nucleotides line up with TRBD1. V dropped 1 base and J dropped 4; count of bases not matched to a gene: 3. The CDR3 covers 15 residues. Germline CDR1 is SGHTA and CDR2 is FQGNSA. The CDR3 nucleotides are TGTGCCAGCAGCTTAGGGGGACAGGGATCAGATACGCAGTATTTT. It translates to CASSLGGQGSDTQYF.

The chain uses TRBV5-6 and TRBJ2-7; D perhaps matches TRBD1 (6 bases). V lost 2 bases, J lost 2 bases, and 11 bases lay in between. Germline V CDR1 and CDR2: SGHDT, YYEEEE. The CDR3 has 14 amino acids. The CDR3 protein is CASSFGTRPYEQYF. For the CDR3, the DNA is TGTGCCAGCAGCTTCGGGACAAGGCCCTACGAGCAGTACTTC.

The rearrangement links TRBV7-2 to TRBJ2-5; D unresolved. CDR3 length equals 14 residues. Looked up from germline, CDR1 is SGHTA and CDR2 is FQGNSA. V lost 1 base and J 1 base, leaving 7 bases between the germline ends. The CDR3, as DNA: TGTGCCAGCAGCTTAGGGGCTCGCCAAGAGACCCAGTACTTC. Amino acids: CASSLGARQETQYF.

This clone occurred a few times. The chain's CDR3 is CASAGQGTDTQYF. CDR3 in DNA: TGTGCCAGCGCCGGACAGGGCACAGATACGCAGTATTTT. The genes are TRBV6-5 and TRBJ2-3; 7 bases are shared with TRBD1. The CDR3 consists of 13 residues. In germline, CDR1 is MNHEY, CDR2 SVGAGI. J lost 1 base, V lost 8 bases, and 3 bases had no gene match.

The DNA of the CDR3 is TGTGCCTGGAGTATCAACAGTCAAGACGAGCAGTACTTC. It translates to CAWSINSQDEQYF. The genes are TRBV30 and TRBJ2-7; no reliable D call. The CDR3 consists of 13 residues. V gave up 2 bases and J gave up 5 bases, with 13 bases separating them. Germline-derived CDR1 and CDR2 are GTSNPN and SVGIG (reference sequence).

V gene TRBV6-5 combines with J gene TRBJ2-7, with D possibly TRBD1 on 6 matching bases. CDR3 length: 15 residues. Germline V gives CDR1 MNHEY, CDR2 SVGAGI. Trimming cost V 6 bases and J 0 bases, with 15 bases left between them. CDR3 DNA sequence: TGTGCCAGCAGAGTAGACAGGTCAAGCTCCTACGAGCAGTACTTC. Translated, it gives CASRVDRSSSYEQYF.

The CDR3 spells CASSMDRGNTEAFF. CDR3 bases: TGTGCCAGCAGCATGGACAGGGGGAACACTGAAGCTTTCTTT. This rearrangement joins TRBV5-4 to TRBJ1-1; 9 positions agree with TRBD1. With 4 bases clipped from V and 1 base from J, the junction kept 2 bases outside the gene matches. The CDR3 runs to 14 residues. CDR1 SGHNT and CDR2 YYREEE come from the germline V gene (reference sequence). Full variable domain (outside the CDR3, taken from reference TRBV5-4 and TRBJ1-1): ETGVTQSPTHLIKTRGQQVTLRCSSQSGHNTVSWYQQALGQGPQFIFQYYREEENGRGNFPPRFSGLQFPNYSSELNVNALELDDSALYLCASSMDRGNTEAFFGQGTRLTVV.

The chain couples TRBV7-2 to TRBJ2-3; 8 bases agree with TRBD2. Germline values: CDR1 SGHTA, CDR2 FQGNSA. With V trimmed by 10 bases and J by 4 bases, 4 bases remained unmatched. This CDR3 has 12 residues. CDR3 loop: CATNGGADTQYF. For the CDR3, the DNA is TGTGCCACCAACGGGGGGGCAGATACGCAGTATTTT.